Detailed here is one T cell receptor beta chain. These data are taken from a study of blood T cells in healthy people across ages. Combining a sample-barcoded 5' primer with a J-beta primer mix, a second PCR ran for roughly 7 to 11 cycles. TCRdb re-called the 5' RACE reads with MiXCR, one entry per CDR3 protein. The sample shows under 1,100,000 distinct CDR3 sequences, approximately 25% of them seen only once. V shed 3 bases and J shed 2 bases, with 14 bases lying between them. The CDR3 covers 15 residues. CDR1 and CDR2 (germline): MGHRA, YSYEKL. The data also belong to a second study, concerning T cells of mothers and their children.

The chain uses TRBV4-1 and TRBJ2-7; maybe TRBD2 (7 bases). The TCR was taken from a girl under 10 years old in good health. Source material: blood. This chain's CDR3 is CASSQGREGAYEQYF. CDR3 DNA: TGCGCCAGCAGCCAGGGCAGGGAGGGGGCCTACGAGCAGTACTTC.